This passage covers 26 T cell receptor beta chains from one sample sequenced in a study of human T cells and chemical hapten exposure. Individual cDNA molecules (in the library) carried attached unique molecular identifiers. TCRdb analysed the reads with MiXCR anew, one entry per CDR3 protein. The sample comprises about 120,000 distinct CDR3 sequences, roughly 8.5% of which are singletons, and more than 1.3% rests with the top ten. RNA extraction used unfractionated whole blood as the source of total RNA. Sequencing was performed on whole blood. The source of these receptors is a human donor in good health. Some clones in this sample may be carry-over from other donors' samples.

This chain connects TRBV5-1 to TRBJ2-1, with 9 nucleotides matching TRBD2. The ends lost 2 bases at V and 0 bases at J; junction bases unmatched: 9. Per the germline V gene, CDR1 is SGHRS and CDR2 is YFSETQ. This CDR3 comprises 18 residues. CDR3 DNA sequence: TGCGCCAGCAGCTTATATAGACTAGCGGACCGCTCCTACAATGAGCAGTTCTTC. Translating it yields CASSLYRLADRSYNEQFF.

This clonotype was counted at least ten times. The J gene is TRBJ2-7, the V gene TRBV27; D gene ambiguous. The germline V gene encodes CDR1 MNHEY and CDR2 SMNVEV (reference sequence). CDR3 length equals 11 residues. Trimming left V 4 bases short and J 3 bases short, with 4 bases between. The CDR3 reads CASSSNYEQYF. CDR3 DNA sequence: TGTGCCAGCAGTTCTAACTACGAGCAGTACTTC.

CDR3 sequence: CASSLRRTSGVTDTQYF. CDR3 bases: TGTGCCAGCAGCTTAAGACGTACTAGCGGGGTTACAGATACGCAGTATTTT. The chain employs TRBV7-8 and TRBJ2-3; TRBD2 matches 10 bases. CDR3 size: 17 residues. Germline V gives CDR1 SGHVS, CDR2 FQNEAQ. The V and J ends lost 2 bases and 3 bases, in that order; junction bases with no gene match: 8.

The table lists this clonotype with many counts. The chain has TRBV7-6 and TRBJ2-1, with D unclear. The CDR3 is made up of 14 amino acids. The germline gives CDR1 SGHVS, CDR2 FNYEAQ. V was clipped by 5 bases and J by 4 bases, with 12 bases between them. CDR3 sequence reads: CASSTLLGYNEQFF. CDR3 nucleotides: TGTGCCAGCAGCACCCTGCTAGGTTACAATGAGCAGTTCTTC.

The chain has TRBV9 and TRBJ2-1, with a possible D match to TRBD2 (5 bases). The CDR3 extends over 16 amino acids. V was shortened by 0 bases and J by 0 bases, with 10 bases between the two germline ends. Germline V gene sequence: CDR1 SGDLS, CDR2 YYNGEE. CDR3 in amino acids: CASSVVSGSSYNEQFF. CDR3 nucleotide sequence: TGTGCCAGCAGCGTAGTATCGGGGAGCTCCTACAATGAGCAGTTCTTC.

This clonotype was seen more than once but under ten times. The genes are TRBV11-2 and TRBJ2-2; the D is unclear. This CDR3 has 13 amino acids. Trimming stripped 2 bases from V and 2 bases from J, with 3 bases between. Germline V lookup: CDR1 SGHAT, CDR2 FQNNGV. The CDR3 DNA reads as TGTGCCAGCAGCTTATTTAACACCGGGGAGCTGTTTTTT. It codes for CASSLFNTGELFF.

This clonotype was detected only a few times. CDR3 amino acids: CSARTPSAIFREQYF. Written as DNA, the CDR3 is TGCAGTGCTCGGACTCCTAGTGCGATCTTCCGGGAGCAGTACTTC. The chain links TRBV20-1 to TRBJ2-7; tentatively, D is TRBD2 (5 bases). Germline CDR1 DFQATT, CDR2 SNEGSKA (reference sequence). V was trimmed by 5 bases and J by 7 bases, leaving 24 bases between them. This CDR3 has 15 amino acids.

This sequence joins TRBV4-1 and TRBJ2-4; TRBD1 or TRBD2 may be the D gene (5 bases each). Germline V CDR1 and CDR2: MGHRA, YSYEKL. V lost 3 bases, J lost 2 bases, and 14 bases lay in between. This CDR3 comprises 16 residues. CDR3 nucleotide sequence: TGCGCCAGCAGCCACCCAGGGAAGGGACCCAAAAACATTCAGTACTTC. The encoded protein is CASSHPGKGPKNIQYF.

This clonotype was observed a handful of times. The rearrangement joins TRBV5-4 to TRBJ1-2; 8 positions agree with TRBD1. The CDR3 is 14 residues long. J lost 4 bases, V lost 4 bases, and 6 bases had no gene match. The V gene's germline CDR1 is SGHNT and CDR2 YYREEE (reference sequence). This chain's CDR3 is CASSLFGQGYGYTF. As DNA, the CDR3 is TGTGCCAGCAGCCTCTTCGGACAGGGCTATGGCTACACCTTC.

The V gene is TRBV10-3, the J gene TRBJ2-7; possibly TRBD1 for D (6 bases). The CDR3 has 14 residues. In germline, CDR1 is ENHRY, CDR2 SYGVKD. The V end was cut by 0 bases, the J end by 3 bases, with 9 bases between. As DNA, the CDR3 is TGTGCCATCAGTGAGTCGCACAGGGTCTACGAGCAGTACTTC. Residues: CAISESHRVYEQYF.

This clonotype was recorded many times. The gene calls are TRBV25-1 and TRBJ2-5, with D maybe TRBD1 (6 bases). Germline CDR1 is MGHDK and CDR2 is SYGVNS. This CDR3 is 14 amino acids long. Trimming took off 5 bases at V and 5 bases at J, with 15 bases between the two ends. The CDR3 here is CASSLHREMETQYF. The DNA of the CDR3 is TGTGCCAGCAGTTTACACAGGGAGATGGAGACCCAGTACTTC.

This clonotype has a count of ten or more. The chain is built from TRBV7-2 and TRBJ2-5; perhaps D is TRBD1 or TRBD2 (5 bases each). Trimming cost V 4 bases and J 1 base, with 7 bases left between them. Looked up from germline, CDR1 is SGHTA and CDR2 is FQGNSA. CDR3 length: 13 residues. The CDR3 DNA is TGTGCCAGCAGCTACGGGGCCCAAGAGACCCAGTACTTC. Amino acids: CASSYGAQETQYF.

Ten or more counts support this clonotype. The V gene is TRBV11-2, the J gene TRBJ1-1; D is undetermined. The V and J ends lost 0 bases and 0 bases respectively, with 8 bases between them. CDR1 SGHAT and CDR2 FQNNGV come from the germline V gene. This CDR3 comprises 15 residues. The CDR3 sequence: CASSLDGLVNTEAFF. CDR3 coding DNA: TGTGCCAGCAGCTTAGACGGTCTGGTGAACACTGAAGCTTTCTTT.

The chain recombines TRBV20-1 with TRBJ1-1, with a possible D match to TRBD1 (5 bases). Trimming shortened V by 3 bases and J by 2 bases, and 13 bases separated the two germline ends. The CDR3 covers 14 residues. Germline values: CDR1 DFQATT, CDR2 SNEGSKA (reference sequence). The CDR3 protein is CSASARGTNTEAFF. The CDR3 bases are TGCAGTGCTAGCGCGCGGGGCACCAACACTGAAGCTTTCTTT.

This clonotype was detected a few times. The CDR3 DNA sequence: TGTGCCAGCAGCTTAATGGGCGGGGGAGATACGCAGTATTTT. Translating gives CASSLMGGGDTQYF. The V call is TRBV7-2, the J call TRBJ2-3; 7 nucleotides line up with TRBD2. The CDR3 consists of 14 residues. Germline lookup yields CDR1 SGHTA and CDR2 FQGNSA. V shed 2 bases and J 5 bases; nucleotides not matched to a gene: 4.

The genes are TRBV7-2 and TRBJ2-7; 13 nucleotides agree with TRBD2. The CDR3 totals 14 residues. Germline-derived CDR1 and CDR2 are SGHTA and FQGNSA. V shed 5 bases and J 5 bases; nucleotides not matched to a gene: 3. The CDR3: CASSPTSGGNEQYF. CDR3 sequence (DNA): TGTGCCAGCAGCCCGACTAGCGGGGGGAACGAGCAGTACTTC.

This clonotype was picked up a small number of times. The chain carries TRBV7-9 and TRBJ2-1; 7 bases are shared with TRBD1. Trimming removed 4 bases from V and 4 bases from J; junction bases left unmatched: 1. Per germline, CDR1 SEHNR and CDR2 FQNEAQ (reference sequence). CDR3 size: 13 residues. The CDR3, as DNA: TGTGCCAGCAGCTGGGGACAGTACAATGAGCAGTTCTTC. Protein: CASSWGQYNEQFF.

CDR3 sequence reads: CSARPGGGSGSTDTQYF. The CDR3 nucleotides are TGCAGTGCTAGACCCGGGGGCGGGAGTGGAAGCACAGATACGCAGTATTTT. This chain uses TRBV20-1 with TRBJ2-3; maybe TRBD2 (7 bases). Trimming took off 2 bases at V and 0 bases at J, with 18 bases between the two ends. The CDR3 has 17 amino acids. The germline CDR1 and CDR2 sequences are DFQATT and SNEGSKA (reference sequence).

This clonotype was picked up many times. The chain recombines TRBV4-3 with TRBJ1-1, with TRBD1 as a possible D gene (5 bases). This CDR3 has 15 amino acids. The germline V and J ends were trimmed by 1 base and 4 bases, with 13 bases remaining between them. The germline V gene has CDR1 LGHNA and CDR2 YSLEER. CDR3 in DNA: TGCGCCAGCAGCCAAGTTCGGGGGAGCGGCACTGAAGCTTTCTTT. Its translation: CASSQVRGSGTEAFF.

This clonotype was recorded many times. The chain couples TRBV6-1 to TRBJ1-4; TRBD1 might be the D (6 bases). The germline V gene has CDR1 MNHNS and CDR2 SASEGT. The V gene lost 6 bases and the J gene lost 0 bases, with 11 bases spanning the gap. The CDR3 is 15 residues long. CDR3 amino acids: CASSPTGSTNEKLFF. CDR3 nucleotide sequence: TGTGCCAGCAGCCCAACAGGGTCAACTAATGAAAAACTGTTTTTT.

This chain's CDR3 is CASSTSTTYRELFF. CDR3 in DNA: TGTGCCAGTAGTACCTCAACGACTTACCGGGAGCTGTTTTTT. This chain links TRBV19 with TRBJ2-2; D unclear. The CDR3 consists of 14 residues. V was shortened by 4 bases and J by 9 bases, with 15 bases between the two germline ends. Germline V CDR1 and CDR2: LNHDA, SQIVND (reference sequence).

The rearrangement uses TRBV7-2 and TRBJ2-3, with 13 bases fitting TRBD2. The CDR3 has 15 residues. J gave up 4 bases and V 6 bases, and 4 bases lay outside the gene matches. Germline-derived CDR1 and CDR2 are SGHTA and FQGNSA. CDR3 bases: TGTGCCAGCAGTTCGGGACTAGCGGGGCCAGATACGCAGTATTTT. Translation: CASSSGLAGPDTQYF. Full variable domain (missing parts from reference TRBV7-2 and TRBJ2-3): GAGVSQSPSNKVTEKGKDVELRCDPISGHTALYWYRQSLGQGLEFLIYFQGNSAPDKSGLPSDRFSAERTGGSVSTLTIQRTQQEDSAVYLCASSSGLAGPDTQYFGPGTRLTVL.

This clonotype was observed many times. A read error may account for a junction end that differs from germline. This chain uses TRBV29-1 with TRBJ2-7; a possible D gene is TRBD1 (6 bases). Germline values: CDR1 SQVTM, CDR2 ANQGSEA. The CDR3 loop spans 11 amino acids. The CDR3 DNA reads as TGCAGCGTTGGGACAGCTAAGGGCTTAGACTTC. Encoded protein: CSVGTAKGLDF.

This clonotype was seen at least ten times. This chain connects TRBV5-6 to TRBJ1-5; D remains ambiguous. The CDR3 covers 16 residues. V lost 0 bases and J 3 bases, leaving 13 bases between the germline ends. Germline lookup yields CDR1 SGHDT and CDR2 YYEEEE. CDR3 protein: CASSLAGGLDNQPQHF. CDR3 nucleotides: TGTGCCAGCAGCTTGGCAGGAGGGCTTGACAATCAGCCCCAGCATTTT.

The chain couples TRBV6-6 to TRBJ1-5, with TRBD1 as a possible D gene (5 bases). The CDR3 spans 16 residues. Germline V gene sequence: CDR1 MNHNY, CDR2 SVGAGI (reference sequence). V was clipped by 2 bases and J by 2 bases, with 13 bases between them. Here the CDR3 reads CASSYNLGGGNQPQHF. CDR3 DNA: TGTGCCAGCAGTTACAATCTGGGGGGAGGCAATCAGCCCCAGCATTTT.

Many counts were recorded for this clonotype. CDR3 sequence: CASSARQNTGELFF. As DNA, the CDR3 is TGTGCCAGCAGTGCCCGACAGAACACCGGGGAGCTGTTTTTT. This sequence joins TRBV28 and TRBJ2-2; D ambiguous. The CDR3 covers 14 residues. With 5 bases removed from V and 1 base from J, the gap between germline ends came to 8 bases. Looked up from germline, CDR1 is MDHEN and CDR2 is SYDVKM.